These 16 T cell receptor beta chains share one sample of origin, sequenced in a study of beta chain features in type 1 diabetes. Study outcomes and limitations: A moderate, significant TCRB CDR3 shortening appeared in type 1 diabetes across four CD4+ subsets.

Which antigens these TCRs recognize remains unknown. Every isolated RNA sample was fully reverse transcribed, so sequencing captured expressed TCRB transcripts. The repertoire was sequenced with immunoSEQ multiplex PCR; TCRdb's copy has only in-frame clones and lacks some. The profile shows hundreds of thousands of clones, about 14% of them singletons. Sequencing was performed on naive CD4+ T cells from blood. All receptors derive from a man between 18 and 35 years old with type 1 diabetes.

The chain employs TRBV5-1 and TRBJ1-5; 8 positions match TRBD1. V lost 2 bases to trimming and J lost 4 bases; unmatched junction nucleotides: 8. The CDR3 spans 16 residues. The germline CDR1 and CDR2 sequences are SGHRS and YFSETQ. CDR3 sequence reads: CASSLSGQGTNQPQHF. DNA for the CDR3: TGCGCCAGCAGCTTATCTGGACAGGGCACGAATCAGCCCCAGCATTTT.

The chain joins TRBV6-5 to TRBJ1-4, with D perhaps matching TRBD1 (6 bases). The CDR3 sequence is 15 residues long. The ends were cut back, 4 bases at V and 13 bases at J, with 22 bases in the middle. Germline values: CDR1 MNHEY, CDR2 SVGAGI. Written as DNA, the CDR3 is TGTGCCAGCAGTTCCCAGGACAGTTTGGCCGTCAGACTGTTTTTT. This translates into CASSSQDSLAVRLFF.

J is TRBJ1-4 and V is TRBV6-5; the D gene is possibly TRBD1 (5 bases). From germline, CDR1 is MNHEY and CDR2 SVGAGI. This CDR3 is 15 amino acids long. Trimming stripped 4 bases from V and 5 bases from J, with 14 bases between. In nucleotides, the CDR3 is TGTGCCAGCAGTTCCTCCGGGACTGGGAATGAAAAACTGTTTTTT. Protein: CASSSSGTGNEKLFF.

This clone was recorded a few times. Distinct nucleotide sequences in the sample also encode this CDR3. The chain uses TRBV6-5 and TRBJ2-1, with 9 bases aligning to TRBD2. CDR1 is MNHEY, CDR2 SVGAGI, per germline. J was trimmed by 0 bases and V by 6 bases; bases with no gene match: 3. The CDR3 runs 15 residues. CDR3 sequence reads: CASSLSGSSYNEQFF. For the CDR3, the DNA is TGTGCCAGCAGCCTTAGCGGGAGCTCCTACAATGAGCAGTTCTTC.

The V gene is TRBV23-1, the J gene TRBJ2-3; possibly TRBD1 or TRBD2 for D (5 bases each). TRBV23-1 is assigned to the ORF class and has an uncertain function. The CDR3 length is 14 residues. Deletions cut 8 bases from V and 0 bases from J, with 12 bases between. CDR3 sequence: CASSRGASTDTQYF. The DNA of the CDR3 is TGCGCCAGCTCAAGGGGAGCTAGCACAGATACGCAGTATTTT.

To note about this clone: A read error may produce the germline difference seen at one junction end. The chain has TRBV18 and TRBJ2-1; a possible D gene is TRBD2 (5 bases). This CDR3 spans 12 amino acids. Per germline, CDR1 KGHSH and CDR2 LQKENI. The CDR3 DNA is TGTGCCAGCTCCCACAGCGAGGGTTCCGAGCTCTTC. It translates to CASSHSEGSELF. The full variable domain, with the rest looked up from reference TRBV18 and TRBJ2-1, is NAGVMQNPRHLVRRRGQEARLRCSPMKGHSHVYWYRQLPEEGLKFMVYLQKENIIDESGMPKERFSAEFPKEGPSILRIQQVVRGDSAAYFCASSHSEGSELFGPGTRLTVL.

This chain joins TRBV6-1 and TRBJ2-1, with D tentatively TRBD1 (5 bases). CDR1 and CDR2 from the germline V gene are MNHNS and SASEGT. Trimming stripped 4 bases from V and 0 bases from J, with 16 bases between. CDR3 length: 17 residues. The CDR3: CASSATLTASSYNEQFF. In DNA form, the CDR3 reads TGTGCCAGCAGTGCGACTCTGACAGCGAGCTCCTACAATGAGCAGTTCTTC.

This clone showed up just a few times. In the same sample, other DNA sequences code for this CDR3. This chain links TRBV29-1 with TRBJ2-3; D possibly corresponds to TRBD2 (5 bases). The V end was cut by 4 bases, the J end by 3 bases, with 5 bases between. The length of the CDR3 is 11 residues. From germline, CDR1 is SQVTM and CDR2 ANQGSEA. CDR3 protein: CSVGGTDTQYF. The CDR3 coding sequence is TGCAGCGTTGGAGGGACAGATACGCAGTATTTT.

The chain employs TRBV14 and TRBJ2-1; weak D call: TRBD2 (5 bases). Germline V gives CDR1 SGHDN, CDR2 FVKESK. This CDR3 comprises 16 residues. V was trimmed by 1 base and J by 2 bases, leaving 12 bases between them. In nucleotides, the CDR3 is TGTGCCAGCAGCCAAGTGGGTAGCGCGGCCTACAATGAGCAGTTCTTC. This gives the protein CASSQVGSAAYNEQFF.

V is TRBV4-3 and J is TRBJ1-4, with 8 bases lining up with TRBD1. The CDR3 length is 15 residues. Germline V CDR1 and CDR2: LGHNA, YSLEER. The V and J ends lost 3 bases and 7 bases, in that order; junction bases with no gene match: 7. The CDR3 region has the DNA TGCGCCAGCAGCCACTTGACAGGGGCAGGTGAAAAACTGTTTTTT. This encodes CASSHLTGAGEKLFF.

The rearrangement joins TRBV11-1 to TRBJ1-6; 7 nucleotides line up with TRBD1. Germline CDR1 and CDR2: SGHAT and FQDESV (reference sequence). Trimming removed 3 bases from V and 6 bases from J; junction bases left unmatched: 2. The CDR3 totals 14 residues. In DNA form, the CDR3 reads TGTGCCAGCAGCTTCAGGGGGACTAATTCACCCCTCCACTTT. Encoded protein: CASSFRGTNSPLHF.

The chain couples TRBV7-2 to TRBJ2-5; no definite D call. V was trimmed by 0 bases and J by 3 bases, leaving 8 bases between them. Germline-derived CDR1 and CDR2 are SGHTA and FQGNSA. This CDR3 has 14 residues. CDR3 region: CASSLAFSEETQYF. CDR3 DNA sequence: TGTGCCAGCAGCTTAGCCTTCAGCGAAGAGACCCAGTACTTC.

In this sample, this clone turned up a few times. This chain links TRBV7-2 with TRBJ2-2; TRBD2 might be the D (6 bases). CDR1 SGHTA and CDR2 FQGNSA come from the germline V gene. The CDR3 spans 17 residues. The V end was cut by 6 bases, the J end by 4 bases, with 21 bases between. DNA for the CDR3: TGTGCCAGCAGGCAAACGGGAGCAGGGACGTCCACCGGGGAGCTGTTTTTT. Translation gives CASRQTGAGTSTGELFF.

This clone was counted a few times. The rearrangement joins TRBV2 to TRBJ2-2; TRBD2 might be the D (6 bases). Between the trimmed V and J ends, which lost 6 bases and 4 bases, there was a span of 15 bases. This CDR3 has 15 amino acids. Germline V gene data show CDR1 as SNHLY and CDR2 as FYNNEI. DNA for the CDR3: TGTGCCAGCAGGGGGGGAGCCTCGGCCACCGGGGAGCTGTTTTTT. Translation gives CASRGGASATGELFF.

This clone was seen only a few times. The CDR3 region is CAWSPGGLAFNEQYF. The CDR3 DNA reads TGTGCCTGGAGCCCAGGGGGACTAGCGTTCAACGAGCAGTACTTC. The genes are TRBV30 and TRBJ2-7; TRBD2 matches at 10 bases. The CDR3 totals 15 residues. CDR1 is GTSNPN and CDR2 is SVGIG in the germline V gene (reference sequence). V was clipped by 3 bases and J by 5 bases; unmatched bases: 10.

This clone was detected only a few times. V usage is TRBV2 and J usage is TRBJ1-1; D unclear. This CDR3 has 12 residues. Germline CDR1 SNHLY, CDR2 FYNNEI. V lost 8 bases and J 4 bases, leaving 11 bases between the germline ends. The CDR3 DNA follows: TGTGCCAGCTACGGGTTTTTCACTGAAGCTTTCTTT. Its protein is CASYGFFTEAFF.